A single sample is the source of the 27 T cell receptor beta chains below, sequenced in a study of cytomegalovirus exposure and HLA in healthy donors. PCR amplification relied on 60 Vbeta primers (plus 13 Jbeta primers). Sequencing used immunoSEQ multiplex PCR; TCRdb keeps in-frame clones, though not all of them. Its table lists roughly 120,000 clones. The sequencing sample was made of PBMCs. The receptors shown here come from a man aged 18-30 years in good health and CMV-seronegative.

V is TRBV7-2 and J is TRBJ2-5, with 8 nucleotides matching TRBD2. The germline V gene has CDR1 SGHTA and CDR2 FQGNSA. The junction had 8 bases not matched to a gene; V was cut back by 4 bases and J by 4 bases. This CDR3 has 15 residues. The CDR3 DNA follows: TGTGCCAGCAGCTACGACGGACTAGCCCGAGAGACCCAGTACTTC. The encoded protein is CASSYDGLARETQYF. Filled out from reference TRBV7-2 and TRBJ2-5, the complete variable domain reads GAGVSQSPSNKVTEKGKDVELRCDPISGHTALYWYRQSLGQGLEFLIYFQGNSAPDKSGLPSDRFSAERTGGSVSTLTIQRTQQEDSAVYLCASSYDGLARETQYFGPGTRLLVL.

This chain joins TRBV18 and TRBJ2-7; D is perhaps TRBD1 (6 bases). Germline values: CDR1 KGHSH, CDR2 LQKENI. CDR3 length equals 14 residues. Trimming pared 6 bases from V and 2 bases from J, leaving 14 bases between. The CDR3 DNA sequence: TGTGCCAGCTCTAGAGGACAGATCGCCTACGAGCAGTACTTC. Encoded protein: CASSRGQIAYEQYF.

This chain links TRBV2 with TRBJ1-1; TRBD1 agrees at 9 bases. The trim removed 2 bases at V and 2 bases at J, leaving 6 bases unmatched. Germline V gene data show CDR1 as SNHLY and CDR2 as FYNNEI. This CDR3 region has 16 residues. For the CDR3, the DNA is TGTGCCAGCAGTGAAAATACAGGGGGCGTAAACACTGAAGCTTTCTTT. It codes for CASSENTGGVNTEAFF.

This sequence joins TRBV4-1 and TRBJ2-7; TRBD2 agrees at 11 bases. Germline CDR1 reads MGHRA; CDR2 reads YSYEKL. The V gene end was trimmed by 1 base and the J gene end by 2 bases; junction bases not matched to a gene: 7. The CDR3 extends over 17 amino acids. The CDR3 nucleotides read TGCGCCAGCAGCCAAGCCGGCGGGACTAGCGGCACCTACGAGCAGTACTTC. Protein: CASSQAGGTSGTYEQYF.

The CDR3 is CASSSPGGVWNEQFF. The DNA of the CDR3 is TGTGCCAGCAGCTCGCCGGGCGGGGTCTGGAATGAGCAGTTCTTC. This chain links TRBV7-9 with TRBJ2-1; possibly TRBD2 for D (6 bases). CDR1 and CDR2 (germline): SEHNR, FQNEAQ (reference sequence). The V end was cut by 4 bases, the J end by 7 bases, with 17 bases between. CDR3 length: 15 residues.

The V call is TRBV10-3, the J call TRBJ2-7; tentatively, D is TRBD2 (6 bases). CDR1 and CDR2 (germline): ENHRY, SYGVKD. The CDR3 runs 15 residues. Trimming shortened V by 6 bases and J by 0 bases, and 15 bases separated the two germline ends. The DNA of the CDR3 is TGTGCCATCAGGCCGGGACGGGGGATCTCCTACGAGCAGTACTTC. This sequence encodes CAIRPGRGISYEQYF.

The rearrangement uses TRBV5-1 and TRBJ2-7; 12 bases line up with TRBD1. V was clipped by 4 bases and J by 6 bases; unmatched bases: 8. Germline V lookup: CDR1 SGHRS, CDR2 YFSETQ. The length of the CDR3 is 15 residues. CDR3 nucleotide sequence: TGCGCCAGCAGCAGGGGGGGACAGGGGGCGTCCGAGCAGTACTTC. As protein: CASSRGGQGASEQYF.

As DNA, the CDR3 is TGTGCCAGCAGTTTCGACAGGGCCCAGCCCCAGCATTTT. It encodes CASSFDRAQPQHF. The chain carries TRBV27 and TRBJ1-5; 7 bases map to TRBD1. In germline, CDR1 is MNHEY, CDR2 SMNVEV (reference sequence). The CDR3 sequence is 13 residues long. J gave up 7 bases and V 3 bases, and 3 bases lay outside the gene matches.

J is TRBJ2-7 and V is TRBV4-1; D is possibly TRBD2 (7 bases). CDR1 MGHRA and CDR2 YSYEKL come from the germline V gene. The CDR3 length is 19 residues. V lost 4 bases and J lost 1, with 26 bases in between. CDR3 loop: CASSPIPRGGGRISYEQYF. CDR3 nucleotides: TGCGCCAGCAGCCCAATCCCGAGGGGCGGGGGCCGGATTTCCTACGAGCAGTACTTC.

Here the CDR3 reads CASSPYFPPNEQFF. For the CDR3, the DNA is TGTGCCAGCAGTCCCTACTTCCCCCCCAATGAGCAGTTCTTC. The chain links TRBV6-1 to TRBJ2-1, with D uncertain. CDR3 length: 14 residues. Trimming removed 5 bases at V and 6 bases at J, with 14 bases between. Germline V gene lookup returns CDR1 MNHNS and CDR2 SASEGT.

CDR3 residues: CARTSGRLVETQYF. The CDR3 DNA follows: TGTGCAAGGACTAGCGGGAGATTAGTAGAGACCCAGTACTTC. The chain combines TRBV19 with TRBJ2-5; TRBD2 agrees at 13 bases. The CDR3 extends over 14 amino acids. Germline V lookup: CDR1 LNHDA, CDR2 SQIVND (reference sequence).

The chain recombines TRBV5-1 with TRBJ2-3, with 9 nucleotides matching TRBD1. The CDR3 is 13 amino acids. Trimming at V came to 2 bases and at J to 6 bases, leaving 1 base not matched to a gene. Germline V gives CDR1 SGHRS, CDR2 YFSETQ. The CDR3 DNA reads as TGCGCCAGCAGCTTACAGGGGGCTGATACGCAGTATTTT. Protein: CASSLQGADTQYF.

CDR3 coding DNA: TGCGCCAGCAGCTTGACTAGCGGGAGTAGCGATACGCAGTATTTT. Amino acid sequence: CASSLTSGSSDTQYF. This chain links TRBV5-1 with TRBJ2-3; 11 positions match TRBD2. Germline V CDR1 and CDR2: SGHRS, YFSETQ. V shed 1 base, J shed 6 bases, and the junction held 4 bases outside the gene matches. The CDR3 runs to 15 residues.

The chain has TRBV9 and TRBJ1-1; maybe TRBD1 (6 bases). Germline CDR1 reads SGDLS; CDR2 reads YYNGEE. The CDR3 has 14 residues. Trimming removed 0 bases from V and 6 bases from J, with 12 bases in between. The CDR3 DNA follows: TGTGCCAGCAGCGTAGGAGGACAGAATTCTGAAGCTTTCTTT. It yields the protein CASSVGGQNSEAFF.

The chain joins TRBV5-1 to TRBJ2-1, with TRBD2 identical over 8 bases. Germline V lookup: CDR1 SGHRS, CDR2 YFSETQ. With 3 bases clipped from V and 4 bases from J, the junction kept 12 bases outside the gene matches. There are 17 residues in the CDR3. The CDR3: CASSSSGSGIVYNEQFF. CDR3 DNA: TGCGCCAGCAGCTCCTCGGGTAGCGGGATAGTTTACAATGAGCAGTTCTTC.

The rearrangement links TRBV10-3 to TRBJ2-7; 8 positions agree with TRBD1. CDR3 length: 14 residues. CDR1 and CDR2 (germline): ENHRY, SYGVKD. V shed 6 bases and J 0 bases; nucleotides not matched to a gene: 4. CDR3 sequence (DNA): TGTGCCATCAGCAGGGGGCGCGACTCCTACGAGCAGTACTTC. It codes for CAISRGRDSYEQYF.

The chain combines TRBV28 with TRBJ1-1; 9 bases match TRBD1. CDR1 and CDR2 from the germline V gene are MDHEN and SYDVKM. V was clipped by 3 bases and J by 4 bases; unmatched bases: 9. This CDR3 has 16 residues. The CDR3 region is CASSFPSGQGLTEAFF. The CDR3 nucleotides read TGTGCCAGCAGTTTCCCCTCGGGACAGGGTCTCACTGAAGCTTTCTTT.

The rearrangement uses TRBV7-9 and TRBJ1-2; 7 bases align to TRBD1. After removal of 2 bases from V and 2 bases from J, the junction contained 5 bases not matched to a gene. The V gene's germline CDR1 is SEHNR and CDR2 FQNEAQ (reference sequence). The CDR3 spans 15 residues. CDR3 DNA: TGTGCCAGCAGCTTACCGGAACAGGGGAACTATGGCTACACCTTC. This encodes CASSLPEQGNYGYTF.

For the CDR3, the DNA is TGTGCCAGCAGTGAAACAGGCCATTCACCCCTCCACTTT. Its translation: CASSETGHSPLHF. The J gene is TRBJ1-6, the V gene TRBV6-4, with D maybe TRBD1 (5 bases). The CDR3 is 13 residues long. Trimming shortened V by 3 bases and J by 8 bases, and 8 bases separated the two germline ends. CDR1 MRHNA and CDR2 SNTAGT come from the germline V gene.

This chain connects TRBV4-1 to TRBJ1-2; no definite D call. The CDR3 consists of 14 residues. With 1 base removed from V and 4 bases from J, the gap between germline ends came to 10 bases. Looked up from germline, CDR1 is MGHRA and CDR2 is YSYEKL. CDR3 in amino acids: CASSQVARSYGYTF. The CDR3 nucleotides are TGCGCCAGCAGCCAAGTGGCCAGATCCTATGGCTACACCTTC.

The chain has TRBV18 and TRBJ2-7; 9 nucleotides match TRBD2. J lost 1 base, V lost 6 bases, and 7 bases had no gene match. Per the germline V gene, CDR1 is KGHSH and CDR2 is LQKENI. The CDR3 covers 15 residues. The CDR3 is CASSPVAGESYEQYF. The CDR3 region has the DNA TGTGCCAGCTCGCCGGTAGCGGGAGAATCCTACGAGCAGTACTTC.

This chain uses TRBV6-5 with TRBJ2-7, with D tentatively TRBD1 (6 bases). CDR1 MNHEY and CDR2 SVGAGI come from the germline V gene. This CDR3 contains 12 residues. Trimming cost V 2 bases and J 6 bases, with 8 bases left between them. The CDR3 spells CASSYTGREQYF. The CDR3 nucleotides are TGTGCCAGCAGTTACACAGGGCGCGAGCAGTACTTC.

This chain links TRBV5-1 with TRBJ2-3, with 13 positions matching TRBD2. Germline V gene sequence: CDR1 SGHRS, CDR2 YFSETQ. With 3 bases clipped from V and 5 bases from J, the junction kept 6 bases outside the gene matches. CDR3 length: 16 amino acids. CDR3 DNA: TGCGCCAGCAGCTCCGGACTAGCGGGGGCGGGAGATACGCAGTATTTT. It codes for CASSSGLAGAGDTQYF.

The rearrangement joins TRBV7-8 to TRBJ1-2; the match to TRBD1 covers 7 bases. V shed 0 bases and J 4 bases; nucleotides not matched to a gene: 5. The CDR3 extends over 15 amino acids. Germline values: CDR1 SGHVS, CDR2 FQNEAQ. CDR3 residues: CASSLARYRGYGYTF. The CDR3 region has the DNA TGTGCCAGCAGCTTAGCGCGGTACAGGGGCTATGGCTACACCTTC.

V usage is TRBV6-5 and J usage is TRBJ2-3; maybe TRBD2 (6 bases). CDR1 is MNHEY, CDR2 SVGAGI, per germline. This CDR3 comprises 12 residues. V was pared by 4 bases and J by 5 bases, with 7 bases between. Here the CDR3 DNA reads TGTGCCAGCAGTTTGGGGGGAGATACGCAGTATTTT. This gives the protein CASSLGGDTQYF.

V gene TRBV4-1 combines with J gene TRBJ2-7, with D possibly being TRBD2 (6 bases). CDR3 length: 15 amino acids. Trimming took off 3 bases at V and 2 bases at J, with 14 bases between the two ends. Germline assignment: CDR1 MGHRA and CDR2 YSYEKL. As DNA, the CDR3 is TGCGCCAGCAGCCAGGGGGGAGCGGATACCTACGAGCAGTACTTC. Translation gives CASSQGGADTYEQYF.

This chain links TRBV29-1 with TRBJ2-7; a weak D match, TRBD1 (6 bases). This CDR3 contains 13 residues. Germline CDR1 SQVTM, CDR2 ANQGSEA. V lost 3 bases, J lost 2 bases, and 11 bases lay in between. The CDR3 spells CSVEMDRPYEQYF. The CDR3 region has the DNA TGCAGCGTTGAGATGGACAGACCCTACGAGCAGTACTTC.